This T cell receptor beta chain was recovered during a study of response to subunit inactivated influenza vaccine. Study-wide results and limits: The study's authors posited that every seasonal influenza vaccination enlists few new T cells.

Per germline, CDR1 DFQATT and CDR2 SNEGSKA (reference sequence). The CDR3 runs 12 residues. V dropped 3 bases and J dropped 1 base, with 6 bases sitting between them. Regarding this clonotype: Its cognate antigen is unknown.

A single record per CDR3 protein comes from TCRdb applying MiXCR to the RT-PCR reads. The data hold around 490,000 distinct CDR3 sequences, with 6.5% to 8% observed a single time. This clonotype was sampled from a man between 50 and 75 years old who received an inactivated influenza vaccine. The chain recombines TRBV20-1 with TRBJ2-5; D gene uncertain. The sequencing here drew on PBMCs from blood, taken around 25 months after vaccination. The CDR3 spells CSASLVQETQYF. Here the CDR3 DNA reads TGCAGTGCTAGCTTAGTCCAAGAGACCCAGTACTTC.